This entry describes one T cell receptor (beta chain). This record belongs to a study of beta chain features in type 1 diabetes. The CDR3 runs 16 residues. V shed 10 bases, J shed 0 bases, and the junction held 10 bases outside the gene matches. Sequencing targeted expressed TCRB transcripts, as all isolated RNA had been reverse transcribed. Produced via immunoSEQ multiplex PCR; TCRdb's table is partial and in-frame only. The data hold under 450,000 clones, with 14% observed a single time. The receptor was isolated from a man aged 25 to 45 in good health. Specimen: naive CD4+ T cells from blood. The chain uses TRBV23-1 and TRBJ2-3; TRBD2 aligns across 10 bases. TRBV23-1 is recorded as an ORF, its role being uncertain. The CDR3 nucleotides are TGCGCCATCTCTTCGGGGACTAGCGATAGCACAGATACGCAGTATTTT. It yields the protein CAISSGTSDSTDTQYF.